The 27 T cell receptor beta chains presented below share a single source sample, sequenced in a study of T cells in Graves' hyperthyroidism and ophthalmopathy. Regions amplified from RNA transcripts were the TCR beta CDR3 regions. The HTBI set primed first-round TCR CDR3 RT-PCR. TCRdb analysed the multiplex PCR reads with MiXCR anew, one entry per CDR3 protein. The sample contains some 270,000 distinct CDR3 sequences, 13% of which appear only once. The sequenced sample was blood. Every receptor here comes from a woman aged 30 to 39 with Graves' hyperthyroidism that later progressed to Graves' ophthalmopathy.

This clonotype was observed many times. This sequence joins TRBV19 and TRBJ2-1, with TRBD2 identical over 7 bases. CDR3 length: 14 amino acids. V shed 1 base, J shed 5 bases, and the junction held 2 bases outside the gene matches. Germline values: CDR1 LNHDA, CDR2 SQIVND (reference sequence). CDR3 in amino acids: CASSIVSGDNEQFF. The CDR3, as DNA: TGTGCCAGTAGTATAGTAAGCGGGGACAATGAGCAGTTCTTC.

At least ten counts were recorded for this clonotype. The chain uses TRBV11-2 and TRBJ2-1; 13 bases agree with TRBD2. This CDR3 contains 18 residues. Germline CDR1 and CDR2: SGHAT and FQNNGV. With V trimmed by 4 bases and J by 8 bases, 14 bases remained unmatched. The CDR3 DNA is TGTGCCAGCAGCTCGCGACGACTAGCGGGAGGACGGTCCCATGAGCAGTTCTTC. It is translated as CASSSRRLAGGRSHEQFF.

The genes are TRBV4-3 and TRBJ2-2; 7 bases agree with TRBD2. The germline V gene has CDR1 LGHNA and CDR2 YSLEER. The V segment lost 2 bases and the J segment 6 bases; nucleotides outside the gene matches: 15. This CDR3 has 18 residues. The CDR3 DNA reads TGCGCCAGCAGCCAACGAAGCGTAGGGACTAACATCTCCGGGGAGCTGTTTTTT. Protein product: CASSQRSVGTNISGELFF.

This clonotype was seen many times. This chain uses TRBV7-9 with TRBJ2-7; D may match TRBD1 or TRBD2 (5 bases each). Germline CDR1 reads SEHNR; CDR2 reads FQNEAQ (reference sequence). V gave up 0 bases and J gave up 4 bases, with 16 bases separating them. The CDR3 is made up of 16 amino acids. The DNA of the CDR3 is TGTGCCAGCAGCTTAGCCGGGGCCCCCTCTCCTTACGAGCAGTACTTC. Residues: CASSLAGAPSPYEQYF.

The sample holds many counts of this clonotype. The rearrangement links TRBV20-1 to TRBJ2-3; no reliable D call. V lost 0 bases and J 8 bases, leaving 9 bases between the germline ends. Germline V CDR1 and CDR2: DFQATT, SNEGSKA (reference sequence). The CDR3 is 12 residues long. Here the CDR3 reads CSARDLGGTQYF. The CDR3 DNA reads TGCAGTGCTAGAGATCTGGGCGGTACGCAGTATTTT.

The table lists this clonotype with many counts. This chain connects TRBV5-6 to TRBJ2-7; 10 bases match TRBD1. The CDR3 consists of 15 residues. CDR1 is SGHDT and CDR2 is YYEEEE in the germline V gene. The trim removed 3 bases at V and 2 bases at J, leaving 5 bases unmatched. CDR3 sequence reads: CASSWTGTGAYEQYF. In nucleotides, the CDR3 is TGTGCCAGCAGCTGGACCGGGACAGGGGCCTACGAGCAGTACTTC. The full variable domain, in which reference TRBV5-6 and TRBJ2-7 provide the parts outside the CDR3, is DAGVTQSPTHLIKTRGQQVTLRCSPKSGHDTVSWYQQALGQGPQFIFQYYEEEERQRGNFPDRFSGHQFPNYSSELNVNALLLGDSALYLCASSWTGTGAYEQYFGPGTRLTVT.

This clonotype appeared many times. This rearrangement joins TRBV7-9 to TRBJ1-1, with D unclear. The CDR3 extends over 12 amino acids. CDR1 is SEHNR and CDR2 is FQNEAQ in the germline V gene (reference sequence). Trimming pared 1 base from V and 7 bases from J, leaving 7 bases between. The CDR3, as DNA: TGTGCCAGCAGCTTAGAGGCCAGTGAAGCTTTCTTT. It yields the protein CASSLEASEAFF.

About this clonotype itself: This may be a read error: a much more frequent sequence differs by one nucleotide. The gene calls are TRBV3-1 and TRBJ1-2, with D uncertain. The CDR3 is 14 residues long. CDR1 and CDR2 (germline): LGHDT, YNNKEL (reference sequence). CDR3 DNA: TGTGCCAGCAGCCAAGGAAGGTGGGTACACGGCTACGCCTTC. The encoded protein is CASSQGRWVHGYAF.

The V call is TRBV30, the J call TRBJ2-3; no firm D call. CDR1 GTSNPN and CDR2 SVGIG come from the germline V gene (reference sequence). Trimming took 2 bases from V and 6 from J, leaving 6 bases between them. The CDR3 has 11 residues. DNA of the CDR3: TGTGCCTGGAGTTCTGCGGATACGCAGTATTTT. This codes for CAWSSADTQYF.

This clonotype was found many times. The CDR3 here is CASSPPDRGYEQYF. In nucleotides, the CDR3 is TGTGCCAGCTCACCACCCGACAGGGGCTACGAGCAGTACTTC. The chain employs TRBV18 and TRBJ2-7, with 8 bases fitting TRBD1. The CDR3 is made up of 14 amino acids. Germline CDR1 and CDR2: KGHSH and LQKENI. V trimming: 0 bases; J trimming: 3 bases; junction bases outside the gene matches: 1.

This clonotype showed up many times. CDR3 DNA sequence: TGTGCCACCGGGAGGACAGACTCCTACGAGCAGTACTTC. Protein sequence: CATGRTDSYEQYF. The chain joins TRBV2 to TRBJ2-7, with D possibly TRBD2 on 7 matching bases. V gave up 10 bases and J gave up 0 bases, with 13 bases separating them. CDR1 and CDR2 (germline): SNHLY, FYNNEI. This CDR3 has 13 amino acids.

This clonotype was found many times. The gene calls are TRBV27 and TRBJ1-6, with 9 bases lining up with TRBD1. Germline assignment: CDR1 MNHEY and CDR2 SMNVEV (reference sequence). V shed 5 bases and J 9 bases; nucleotides not matched to a gene: 8. CDR3 length equals 15 residues. The CDR3 sequence: CASSLPGTGSSPLHF. The CDR3 nucleotides read TGTGCCAGCAGTCTCCCCGGGACAGGGTCTTCACCCCTCCACTTT.

Comments on this clonotype: The junction departs from the called germline gene at one end, perhaps through a read error. The genes are TRBV7-9 and TRBJ1-4; possibly TRBD1 for D (5 bases). The germline V gene encodes CDR1 SEHNR and CDR2 FQNEAQ (reference sequence). This CDR3 is 14 amino acids long. The CDR3 here is CASSFPGRNEKLCF. The CDR3 nucleotides read TGTGCCAGCAGCTTCCCAGGGAGAAATGAAAAACTGTGTTTT.

This clonotype was found many times. The rearrangement links TRBV19 to TRBJ2-2; D is possibly TRBD2 (5 bases). Germline V gene data show CDR1 as LNHDA and CDR2 as SQIVND (reference sequence). This CDR3 region has 15 residues. V was trimmed by 3 bases and J by 5 bases, leaving 13 bases between them. CDR3: CASSIPRGRTGELFF. DNA for the CDR3: TGTGCCAGTAGTATCCCCCGCGGGCGGACCGGGGAGCTGTTTTTT.

At least ten counts were recorded for this clonotype. V and J are TRBV20-1 and TRBJ2-1, with 12 positions matching TRBD2. This CDR3 region has 15 residues. The germline CDR1 and CDR2 sequences are DFQATT and SNEGSKA (reference sequence). With 4 bases clipped from V and 9 bases from J, the junction kept 10 bases outside the gene matches. In nucleotides, the CDR3 is TGCAGTGCTAACGGACTAGCGGGATATATCACTGAGCAGTTCTTC. This gives the protein CSANGLAGYITEQFF.

This clonotype was seen just once. The chain links TRBV28 to TRBJ2-7, with 10 bases identical to TRBD1. The germline gives CDR1 MDHEN, CDR2 SYDVKM. The CDR3 has 15 residues. With 7 bases clipped from V and 3 bases from J, the junction kept 9 bases outside the gene matches. The DNA for the CDR3 is TGTGCCAGCACCTCCGACAGGGGGCCATACTACGAGCAGTACTTC. This encodes CASTSDRGPYYEQYF. Looking up the rest from reference TRBV28 and TRBJ2-7 gives the full variable domain: DVKVTQSSRYLVKRTGEKVFLECVQDMDHENMFWYRQDPGLGLRLIYFSYDVKMKEKGDIPEGYSVSREKKERFSLILESASTNQTSMYLCASTSDRGPYYEQYFGPGTRLTVT.

This clonotype was recorded at least ten times. The V gene is TRBV7-2, the J gene TRBJ2-7; no clear D gene. CDR3 size: 15 residues. With 5 bases removed from V and 3 bases from J, the gap between germline ends came to 17 bases. From germline, CDR1 is SGHTA and CDR2 FQGNSA. The CDR3 region is CASSLRGNSYYEQYF. The CDR3 coding sequence is TGTGCCAGCAGCCTAAGAGGAAACAGCTACTACGAGCAGTACTTC.

This sequence joins TRBV5-1 and TRBJ1-6; D not certain. The CDR3 is 15 residues long. Trimming shortened V by 0 bases and J by 7 bases, and 11 bases separated the two germline ends. Germline CDR1 SGHRS, CDR2 YFSETQ. As DNA, the CDR3 is TGCGCCAGCAGCTTGGATACCCCCCGAAATTCACCCCTCCACTTT. It encodes CASSLDTPRNSPLHF.

This clonotype appeared many times. The gene calls are TRBV15 and TRBJ1-4, with a possible D match to TRBD1 (6 bases). The CDR3 loop spans 15 amino acids. CDR1 LNHNV and CDR2 YYDKDF come from the germline V gene (reference sequence). V dropped 7 bases and J dropped 0 bases, with 12 bases sitting between them. As DNA, the CDR3 is TGTGCCACCAAAAAGACAGGAACAACTAATGAAAAACTGTTTTTT. Translation: CATKKTGTTNEKLFF.

The chain joins TRBV27 to TRBJ1-6; 11 bases are shared with TRBD1. This CDR3 has 14 residues. The V segment lost 5 bases and the J segment 17 bases; nucleotides outside the gene matches: 11. CDR1 is MNHEY, CDR2 SMNVEV, per germline (reference sequence). CDR3: CASSRRDRGGRFHF. The CDR3 region has the DNA TGTGCCAGCAGTCGGCGGGACAGGGGGGGACGTTTCCACTTT.

A note on this clonotype: Given a much more abundant clone one base away, this may be a read error. J is TRBJ2-1 and V is TRBV28, with a tentative D call TRBD2 (6 bases). Germline V lookup: CDR1 MDHEN, CDR2 SYDVKM. Trimming took 2 bases from V and 12 from J, leaving 11 bases between them. The CDR3 consists of 12 residues. CDR3 coding DNA: TGTGCCAGCAGTTTAGGTGCGGGAACGCAGTTCTTC. Its protein is CASSLGAGTQFF.

This clonotype was observed a few times. Because the CDR3 is missing its conserved closing phenylalanine or tryptophan, this is likely a read error. V is TRBV20-1 and J is TRBJ1-2; TRBD1 aligns across 7 bases. In germline, CDR1 is DFQATT, CDR2 SNEGSKA (reference sequence). This CDR3 comprises 13 residues. V trimming: 6 bases; J trimming: 8 bases; junction bases outside the gene matches: 12. CDR3 sequence: CSAVLTGVGGYTI. CDR3 DNA: TGCAGTGCCGTGTTAACAGGGGTAGGGGGCTACACCATC.

In this sample, this clonotype turned up many times. The CDR3 region has the DNA TGTGCCAGCAGCCAGCGCCTCACAGATACGCAGTATTTT. Translated: CASSQRLTDTQYF. This chain uses TRBV7-8 with TRBJ2-3, with D hard to call. V was cut by 5 bases and J by 2 bases, with 8 bases left in between. The CDR3 loop spans 13 amino acids. Germline V lookup: CDR1 SGHVS, CDR2 FQNEAQ.

This clonotype has just a few counts. A much larger clone is a single base away; this may be a read error. V gene TRBV20-1 combines with J gene TRBJ2-3, with D unclear. The CDR3 contains 15 residues. The germline V gene has CDR1 DFQATT and CDR2 SNEGSKA (reference sequence). This CDR3 is CNATVPSLTTDTQYF. CDR3 in DNA: TGCAATGCCACCGTCCCCTCTTTAACCACAGATACGCAGTATTTT.

A single count supports this clonotype. This sequence may be a read error, since a much larger clone differs from it by one base. The chain uses TRBV27 and TRBJ1-1; D gene unclear. The CDR3 extends over 13 amino acids. Germline V CDR1 and CDR2: MNHEY, SMNVEV (reference sequence). CDR3 residues: CPSSRTMNTEAFF. CDR3 coding DNA: TGTCCCAGCAGCAGAACCATGAACACTGAAGCTTTCTTT.

This clonotype was counted many times. The chain is built from TRBV12-3 or TRBV12-4 and TRBJ1-2; TRBD1 might be the D (6 bases). Deletions cut 8 bases from V and 6 bases from J, with 22 bases between. The CDR3 is made up of 15 amino acids. The CDR3 bases are TGTGCCAGCGTTTCGTCGGGGGCCGATGGGGATGGCTACACCTTC. This encodes CASVSSGADGDGYTF.

This clonotype was detected ten times or more. The chain is built from TRBV5-1 and TRBJ2-7; perhaps TRBD1 as D (5 bases). The germline CDR1 and CDR2 sequences are SGHRS and YFSETQ. Deletions cut 3 bases from V and 12 bases from J, with 16 bases between. The CDR3 runs 12 residues. This chain's CDR3 is CASSYQGPMMYF. CDR3 nucleotides: TGCGCCAGCAGCTACCAGGGCCCCATGATGTACTTC.